The 15 T cell receptor beta chains below come from one sample, sequenced in a study of control samples from healthy donors and cancer patients. The protocol was immunoSEQ multiplex PCR, while the TCRdb copy is restricted to in-frame clones and leaves out a portion. The top ten hold roughly 2.8% of the sample, which has 100,000 to 150,000 clones, around 87% seen once. The material sequenced was blood. These receptors all come from a man in his 60s in good health.

A remark on this clone: At the DNA level, this CDR3 is encoded by other sequences in the same sample as well. The chain employs TRBV28 and TRBJ1-1, with D hard to call. V shed 2 bases and J shed 1 base, with 8 bases lying between them. This CDR3 has 14 amino acids. Germline CDR1 reads MDHEN; CDR2 reads SYDVKM. The CDR3: CASSLETGNTEAFF. In DNA form, the CDR3 reads TGTGCCAGCAGTTTAGAAACGGGGAACACTGAAGCTTTCTTT.

V is TRBV18 and J is TRBJ1-4, with TRBD1 as a possible D gene (6 bases). The CDR3 totals 15 residues. The germline gives CDR1 KGHSH, CDR2 LQKENI. Trimming stripped 5 bases from V and 3 bases from J, with 13 bases between. DNA for the CDR3: TGTGCCAGCTCAGGCCAGACAGGACCTAATGAAAAACTGTTTTTT. This translates into CASSGQTGPNEKLFF.

V and J are TRBV2 and TRBJ1-2; 9 bases are shared with TRBD1. Germline V gives CDR1 SNHLY, CDR2 FYNNEI. The trim removed 6 bases at V and 8 bases at J, leaving 10 bases unmatched. The CDR3 length is 14 residues. The CDR3 here is CASRVFGTGTGYTF. The CDR3 region has the DNA TGTGCCAGCAGGGTTTTCGGGACAGGGACCGGCTACACCTTC.

V gene TRBV15 combines with J gene TRBJ2-7; maybe TRBD1 (6 bases). Germline CDR1 reads LNHNV; CDR2 reads YYDKDF (reference sequence). There are 13 residues in the CDR3. V dropped 4 bases and J dropped 3 bases, with 10 bases sitting between them. CDR3 coding DNA: TGTGCCACCAGCACCGGACAGAACTACGAGCAGTACTTC. This codes for CATSTGQNYEQYF.

This chain links TRBV7-9 with TRBJ2-7; possible D gene TRBD1, 5 bases. V was trimmed by 1 base and J by 6 bases, leaving 10 bases between them. The CDR3 is made up of 13 amino acids. Germline V CDR1 and CDR2: SEHNR, FQNEAQ (reference sequence). The CDR3: CASSLGPGSEQYF. CDR3 sequence (DNA): TGTGCCAGCAGCTTAGGTCCAGGGTCCGAGCAGTACTTC.

The chain combines TRBV3-1 (or the pseudogene TRBV3-2) with TRBJ1-1; D unclear. V was clipped by 1 base and J by 4 bases, with 10 bases between them. This CDR3 has 14 residues. Germline lookup yields CDR1 LGHDT and CDR2 YNNKEL (reference sequence). This CDR3 is CASSQARSSTEAFF. CDR3 sequence (DNA): TGTGCCAGCAGCCAAGCAAGGTCCAGCACTGAAGCTTTCTTT.

The chain is built from TRBV6-4 and TRBJ1-2, with D possibly being TRBD1 (5 bases). The germline gives CDR1 MRHNA, CDR2 SNTAGT. The CDR3 runs to 12 residues. V gave up 2 bases and J gave up 8 bases, with 9 bases separating them. CDR3 sequence: CASSDGAGGYTF. CDR3 sequence (DNA): TGTGCCAGCAGTGACGGGGCAGGCGGCTACACCTTC.

The chain has TRBV6-5 and TRBJ1-6; D gene uncertain. This CDR3 has 14 amino acids. V lost 4 bases and J lost 0, with 4 bases in between. Germline CDR1 reads MNHEY; CDR2 reads SVGAGI. The CDR3 DNA is TGTGCCAGCAGTTCGAGCTCCTATAATTCACCCCTCCACTTT. Encoded protein: CASSSSSYNSPLHF.

Comment on this clone: Relative to the germline gene, one junction end is altered; a read error may explain this. The V call is TRBV18, the J call TRBJ1-1, with D hard to call. Germline CDR1 reads KGHSH; CDR2 reads LQKENI. The CDR3 totals 13 residues. CDR3 in DNA: TGTGCCAGTTCACCTGTTAGTTACACTGAAGCTTTCTTT. Translation: CASSPVSYTEAFF.

This chain uses TRBV6-5 with TRBJ1-2, with TRBD1 matching 7 bases. This CDR3 has 13 amino acids. Trimming removed 6 bases from V and 4 bases from J; junction bases left unmatched: 5. Germline V gives CDR1 MNHEY, CDR2 SVGAGI. In DNA, the CDR3 is TGTGCCAGCAGCCGGGGACAGAGCTATGGCTACACCTTC. It is translated as CASSRGQSYGYTF.

This chain links TRBV6-2 or TRBV6-3 with TRBJ1-5, with TRBD1 identical over 10 bases. This CDR3 has 15 amino acids. The J segment lost 4 bases and the V segment lost 4 bases, leaving 4 bases of the junction unmatched. Germline CDR1 MNHEY, CDR2 SVGEGT. The chain's CDR3 is CASSFGQGENQPQHF. As DNA, the CDR3 is TGTGCCAGCAGTTTCGGACAGGGGGAGAATCAGCCCCAGCATTTT.

V usage is TRBV7-9 and J usage is TRBJ2-2; 7 nucleotides align to TRBD1. CDR1 is SEHNR and CDR2 is FQNEAQ in the germline V gene (reference sequence). The CDR3 contains 15 residues. The ends lost 5 bases at V and 6 bases at J; junction bases unmatched: 9. CDR3 nucleotides: TGTGCCAGCAGCCAAGGCCGAGACAGGGCCGGGGAGCTGTTTTTT. Its translation is CASSQGRDRAGELFF.

The rearrangement uses TRBV7-9 and TRBJ1-3; D unclear. This CDR3 is 16 amino acids long. Germline CDR1 and CDR2: SEHNR and FQNEAQ (reference sequence). V was clipped by 1 base and J by 0 bases, with 10 bases between them. The CDR3 DNA sequence: TGTGCCAGCAGCTTAGAAGTCAGACGCTCTGGAAACACCATATATTTT. Translation gives CASSLEVRRSGNTIYF.

This chain joins TRBV7-2 and TRBJ2-7, with D maybe TRBD1 (6 bases). V was clipped by 4 bases and J by 3 bases, with 16 bases between them. Germline V gene sequence: CDR1 SGHTA, CDR2 FQGNSA. The CDR3 is 15 residues long. The CDR3 DNA reads TGTGCCAGCAGCTCCGCAGGGGTGTGGAGCTACGAGCAGTACTTC. Translated, it gives CASSSAGVWSYEQYF.

This clone occurred once. The CDR3, as DNA: TGTGCCAGCAGCCCCGACAGGGGGCGGACTAGTGGCTACACCTTC. Encoded protein: CASSPDRGRTSGYTF. V is TRBV3-1 (or the pseudogene TRBV3-2) and J is TRBJ1-2, with TRBD1 identical over 10 bases. Germline assignment: CDR1 LGHDT and CDR2 YNNKEL (reference sequence). V lost 4 bases to trimming and J lost 7 bases; unmatched junction nucleotides: 9. CDR3 length equals 15 residues.